The source of this TCR beta chain is a study of CD8+CD57+ T cells in acquired aplastic anemia (dated by TCRdb to 2016 to 2018). Study-level background: A mean of 3.2 ug of DNA, ranging from about 0.2 to 27.4 ug, was extracted from sorted CD4+ and CD8+ cells. For healthy donor samples, the average read count was about 10.8 million for CD4+ cells and roughly 12 million for CD8+ cells. Here is what the overall study found, with its caveats: Although roughly 30 CD8+ CDR3 sequences were shared by patients and controls, these sequences appeared highly expressed in patients and within the immunodominant clones of patients. Patients and healthy controls showed no significant difference in CD8+ Simpson's diversity (P=0.060).

TCR repertoires of sorted CD4+ and CD8+ blood T cells from severe aplastic anemia patients and healthy subjects were deep-sequenced in the study. Ficoll-Paque density gradient centrifugation was used to isolate peripheral blood mononuclear cells. CD4+ and CD8+ T cells were sorted by FACS or magnetic beads before DNA extraction. Genomic DNA served as template for TCR beta VDJ combination and CDR3 sequence profiling. An Illumina HiSeq 2000 was used for TCR repertoire sequencing. The study's processing was this. TRBV/TRBJ rearrangement plots, CDR3 size and DJ length profiles, and Simpson's diversity index were used to assess repertoires. The most abundant DNA sequence in the deep sequencing data was taken as the immunodominant clone. CDR3 amino acid sequences were checked for sharing between subjects and were compared against published repertoires and the VDJdb database. TCRdb reanalyzed the raw reads on its own, using fastp at Q25 for trimming and MiXCR for clone calling, and kept in-frame beta chains. Records with the same CDR3 protein are collapsed into one entry carrying the most frequent genes and DNA. It is TCRdb's table, rather than the study itself, that gives the V and J calls and clone size. The sample contains under 200,000 distinct CDR3 sequences, around 40% of them found a single time. 1.1% of the sample rests with the top ten.

In the case of this clonotype: It lacks a known antigen. No clone much larger than this one lies a single base away; base qualities are absent.

Reading from cysteine to phenylalanine, the CDR3 counts 14 amino acids. Left in the record is the CDR3 DNA by itself, 42 bases read in frame from the first base. V has 3 bases trimmed and J has 6 bases trimmed; junction bases matching no gene number 4. As encoded in the germline V gene, CDR1 is ENHRY while CDR2 is SYGVKD. Sequenced: sorted CD4+, CD8+, or CD8+CD57+ T cells (not recorded which) from PBMCs. This TCR was recovered from a human donor in good health. The V gene is TRBV10-3 and the J gene is TRBJ1-1, and 10 junction bases match TRBD1. The CDR3 in this case is CAISDGTGASEAFF. The DNA is as follows: TGTGCCATCAGTGACGGGACAGGGGCGTCTGAAGCTTTCTTT.